This T cell receptor beta chain emerged from a study of beta chain features in type 1 diabetes. Whole-study results and caveats: Any role of HLA type in TCRB rearrangement remained unresolved here.

The CDR3 has 16 amino acids. Trimming cost V 4 bases and J 2 bases; bases outside gene matches: 6. Germline V lookup: CDR1 SGHRS, CDR2 YFSETQ. On this clone itself: Its specificity is unknown.

As every portion of the isolated RNA was reverse transcribed, the sequencing read expressed TCRB transcripts. Some clones are missing from TCRdb's copy, which holds only in-frame ones; the method was immunoSEQ multiplex PCR. The data contain under 150,000 clones, approximately 52% of them singletons. This clonotype originated in a man in his late teens or twenties in good health. This rearrangement joins TRBV5-1 to TRBJ2-1; 10 positions match TRBD1. Input material: Tregs from blood. CDR3 sequence reads: CASSPGDRGAYNEQFF. In nucleotides, the CDR3 is TGCGCCAGCAGCCCGGGGGACAGGGGAGCCTACAATGAGCAGTTCTTC.